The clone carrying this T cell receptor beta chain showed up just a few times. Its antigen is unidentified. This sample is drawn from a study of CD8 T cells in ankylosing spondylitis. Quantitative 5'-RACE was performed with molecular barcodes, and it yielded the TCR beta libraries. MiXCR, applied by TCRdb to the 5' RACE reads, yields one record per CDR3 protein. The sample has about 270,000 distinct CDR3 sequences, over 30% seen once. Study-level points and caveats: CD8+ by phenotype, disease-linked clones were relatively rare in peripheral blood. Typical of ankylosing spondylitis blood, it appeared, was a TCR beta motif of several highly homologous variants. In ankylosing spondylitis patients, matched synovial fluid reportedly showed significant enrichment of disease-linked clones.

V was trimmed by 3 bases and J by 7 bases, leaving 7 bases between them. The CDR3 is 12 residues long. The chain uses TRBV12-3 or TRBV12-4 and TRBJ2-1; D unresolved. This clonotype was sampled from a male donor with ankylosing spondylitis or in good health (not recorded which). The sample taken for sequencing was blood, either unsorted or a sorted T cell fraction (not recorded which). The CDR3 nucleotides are TGTGCCAGCAGTTTTTGGGCGAATGAGCAGTTCTTC. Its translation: CASSFWANEQFF.